This passage covers 18 T cell receptor beta chains from one sample sequenced in a study of cytomegalovirus exposure and HLA in healthy donors. PCR used 60 Vbeta primers and 13 Jbeta primers. Data came from immunoSEQ multiplex PCR; TCRdb stores just in-frame clones and leaves some out. This table holds over 90,000 clones, under 65% found once. Source material: PBMCs. All receptors come from a man in his 60s in good health and CMV-seronegative.

The chain couples TRBV11-3 to TRBJ2-7, with D possibly TRBD2 on 5 matching bases. Germline V gene sequence: CDR1 SGHNT, CDR2 YENEEA. V shed 1 base and J shed 6 bases, with 13 bases lying between them. This CDR3 comprises 14 residues. For the CDR3, the DNA is TGTGCCAGCAGCTTAGTTGCCGGGATTTTCGAGCAGTACTTC. Its translation is CASSLVAGIFEQYF.

This clone was seen a single time. The chain combines TRBV5-5 with TRBJ1-2; a weak D match, TRBD1 (6 bases). The V gene's germline CDR1 is SGHKS and CDR2 YYEKEE (reference sequence). V lost 4 bases and J lost 8, with 9 bases in between. The length of the CDR3 is 11 residues. The CDR3 DNA follows: TGTGCCAGCAGCAAGACAGGAGGCTACACCTTC. As protein: CASSKTGGYTF.

This clone showed up just a few times. The gene calls are TRBV29-1 and TRBJ2-7; D gene uncertain. Per the germline V gene, CDR1 is SQVTM and CDR2 is ANQGSEA. The CDR3 is made up of 12 amino acids. Trimming removed 7 bases from V and 3 bases from J, with 13 bases in between. The CDR3 sequence: CSATVSLYEQYF. CDR3 bases: TGCAGCGCTACCGTTTCGCTCTACGAGCAGTACTTC.

The V gene is TRBV10-3, the J gene TRBJ1-2; TRBD1 matches 9 bases. Trimming cost V 5 bases and J 4 bases; bases outside gene matches: 5. In germline, CDR1 is ENHRY, CDR2 SYGVKD. The CDR3 consists of 14 residues. The chain's CDR3 is CAISTRDRVYGYTF. Here the CDR3 DNA reads TGTGCCATCAGTACCAGGGACAGGGTCTATGGCTACACCTTC.

The chain joins TRBV30 to TRBJ2-5; D unresolved. CDR1 and CDR2 (germline): GTSNPN, SVGIG (reference sequence). The germline V and J ends were trimmed by 3 bases and 5 bases, with 7 bases remaining between them. CDR3 size: 11 residues. The CDR3 region has the DNA TGTGCCTGGAGGATTGGCGAGACCCAGTACTTC. Amino acids: CAWRIGETQYF.

The V and J genes are TRBV20-1 and TRBJ2-3; no firm D call. V shed 5 bases and J shed 4 bases, with 7 bases lying between them. Germline V CDR1 and CDR2: DFQATT, SNEGSKA (reference sequence). This CDR3 has 11 residues. DNA of the CDR3: TGCAGTGCTCGTCCCGCAGATACGCAGTATTTT. This encodes CSARPADTQYF.

The J gene is TRBJ2-5, the V gene TRBV5-4; 14 bases are a match to TRBD2. CDR3 length equals 16 residues. V was clipped by 4 bases and J by 5 bases; unmatched bases: 7. Germline loops: CDR1 SGHNT, CDR2 YYREEE (reference sequence). The CDR3: CASSPRLAGGHETQYF. CDR3 DNA sequence: TGTGCCAGCAGCCCGCGACTAGCGGGGGGGCATGAGACCCAGTACTTC. The full variable domain, its missing parts supplied by reference TRBV5-4 and TRBJ2-5, is ETGVTQSPTHLIKTRGQQVTLRCSSQSGHNTVSWYQQALGQGPQFIFQYYREEENGRGNFPPRFSGLQFPNYSSELNVNALELDDSALYLCASSPRLAGGHETQYFGPGTRLLVL.

This chain links TRBV7-3 with TRBJ1-1; possible D gene TRBD1, 6 bases. This CDR3 has 13 residues. Germline values: CDR1 SGHTA, CDR2 FQGTGA. Trimming pared 5 bases from V and 2 bases from J, leaving 9 bases between. The DNA of the CDR3 is TGTGCCAGCAGCAACAGGGTTAACACTGAAGCTTTCTTT. This sequence encodes CASSNRVNTEAFF.

The chain carries TRBV2 and TRBJ2-7; 10 nucleotides match TRBD1. The germline V gene has CDR1 SNHLY and CDR2 FYNNEI. This CDR3 has 15 amino acids. V trimming: 4 bases; J trimming: 3 bases; junction bases outside the gene matches: 6. The CDR3 protein is CASSGTGQGFYEQYF. The DNA for the CDR3 is TGTGCCAGCAGTGGGACGGGACAGGGGTTCTACGAGCAGTACTTC.

This chain uses TRBV6-5 with TRBJ1-5; a weak D match, TRBD1 (6 bases). From germline, CDR1 is MNHEY and CDR2 SVGAGI. The CDR3 contains 15 residues. V lost 4 bases to trimming and J lost 1 base, with 11 bases between them. CDR3 residues: CASSSSQGSNQPQHF. CDR3 sequence (DNA): TGTGCCAGCAGTTCCTCCCAGGGGAGCAATCAGCCCCAGCATTTT.

This chain uses TRBV30 with TRBJ1-1; D unresolved. The CDR3 spans 11 residues. Deletions cut 4 bases from V and 8 bases from J, with 11 bases between. Germline-derived CDR1 and CDR2 are GTSNPN and SVGIG (reference sequence). CDR3 DNA: TGTGCCTGGAATCTGGGGAGGGAAGCTTTCTTT. It specifies CAWNLGREAFF.

To note about this clone: Germline is not matched at one junction end, which may reflect a read error. The V call is TRBV7-9, the J call TRBJ2-1; the D is unclear. The CDR3 spans 14 residues. Germline CDR1 SEHNR, CDR2 FQNEAQ (reference sequence). The CDR3 region has the DNA TGTTCCAGCAGCTTACAATCCCTGAGCGTAACGCAGTTCTTC. Amino acid sequence: CSSSLQSLSVTQFF.

CDR3 loop: CASSEAWGGTEAFF. The DNA for the CDR3 is TGTGCCAGCAGTGAAGCGTGGGGAGGCACTGAAGCTTTCTTT. The rearrangement links TRBV6-1 to TRBJ1-1, with D hard to call. The CDR3 spans 14 residues. The germline gives CDR1 MNHNS, CDR2 SASEGT. V lost 0 bases and J 4 bases, leaving 9 bases between the germline ends.

The chain links TRBV6-6 to TRBJ1-5, with 10 positions matching TRBD1. Looked up from germline, CDR1 is MNHNY and CDR2 is SVGAGI (reference sequence). There are 14 residues in the CDR3. V was pared by 6 bases and J by 3 bases, with 2 bases of the junction left unmatched. The DNA for the CDR3 is TGTGCCAGCAGGGGGACAGGGGACAATCAGCCCCAGCATTTT. It is translated as CASRGTGDNQPQHF.

In this sample, this clone turned up once. The chain employs TRBV25-1 and TRBJ1-1; no clear D. This CDR3 comprises 16 residues. The germline gives CDR1 MGHDK, CDR2 SYGVNS. Deletions cut 2 bases from V and 0 bases from J, with 13 bases between. The CDR3 protein is CASSEPGRGLNTEAFF. Written as DNA, the CDR3 is TGTGCCAGCAGTGAACCCGGGAGAGGGTTGAACACTGAAGCTTTCTTT.

The V call is TRBV5-1, the J call TRBJ2-3; TRBD2 aligns across 13 bases. The CDR3 contains 15 residues. Germline lookup yields CDR1 SGHRS and CDR2 YFSETQ. V lost 4 bases and J lost 6; bases outside the gene matches: 5. CDR3 region: CASSETSGRADTQYF. CDR3 DNA sequence: TGCGCCAGCAGCGAAACTAGCGGGAGGGCGGATACGCAGTATTTT. Variable domain in full (rest from reference TRBV5-1 and TRBJ2-3): KAGVTQTPRYLIKTRGQQVTLSCSPISGHRSVSWYQQTPGQGLQFLFEYFSETQRNKGNFPGRFSGRQFSNSRSEMNVSTLELGDSALYLCASSETSGRADTQYFGPGTRLTVL.

This clone came up a few times. V and J are TRBV6-5 and TRBJ1-3, with 8 bases lining up with TRBD1. Germline V gene data show CDR1 as MNHEY and CDR2 as SVGAGI. Germline trimming cut 6 bases from V and 2 bases from J; bases unmatched to any gene: 6. CDR3 length: 15 amino acids. The CDR3 reads CASRKGQETGNTIYF. CDR3 nucleotide sequence: TGTGCCAGCAGAAAGGGACAGGAGACTGGAAACACCATATATTTT.

This clone was recorded a few times. This chain uses TRBV11-3 with TRBJ2-7, with 9 bases matching TRBD1. CDR1 SGHNT and CDR2 YENEEA come from the germline V gene. The CDR3 covers 16 residues. V lost 1 base and J lost 5; bases outside the gene matches: 9. The DNA of the CDR3 is TGTGCCAGCAGCTTAGGTGGGGGACAGGGCTTCGACGAGCAGTACTTC. It translates to CASSLGGGQGFDEQYF.